The T cell receptor (beta chain) described here comes from a study of blood T cells in healthy people across ages. Study results and limitations: The unknown donor CMV status may have confounded expanded clonotype changes.

All donors came from Russia, were Caucasian and healthy, and spanned ages roughly 6 to 95. Germline V gene sequence: CDR1 SGHTA, CDR2 FQGTGA. The V gene end was trimmed by 5 bases and the J gene end by 5 bases; junction bases not matched to a gene: 3. The CDR3 spans 15 residues. The use of a sample-barcoded 5' primer and a J-beta primer mix characterized a second PCR of 7 to 11 cycles. Tagging of each cDNA molecule was performed by a template-switch adaptor with 12 random nucleotides. TCRdb re-derived calls from the 5' RACE reads in MiXCR, one entry per CDR3 protein. The sample carries about 1.5 million distinct CDR3 sequences, roughly 43% recorded once. This clonotype has a handful of counts. Its antigen is not identified.

Sequenced material: blood. The rearrangement uses TRBV7-3 and TRBJ2-1; 13 nucleotides align to TRBD2. The receptor was derived from a young woman in good health. CDR3 DNA: TGTGCCAGCAGCATGGGACTAGCGGGAAACAATGAGCAGTTCTTC. Translated, it gives CASSMGLAGNNEQFF. Full variable domain (remainder filled in from reference TRBV7-3 and TRBJ2-1): GAGVSQTPSNKVTEKGKYVELRCDPISGHTALYWYRQSLGQGPEFLIYFQGTGAADDSGLPNDRFFAVRPEGSVSTLKIQRTERGDSAVYLCASSMGLAGNNEQFFGPGTRLTVL.